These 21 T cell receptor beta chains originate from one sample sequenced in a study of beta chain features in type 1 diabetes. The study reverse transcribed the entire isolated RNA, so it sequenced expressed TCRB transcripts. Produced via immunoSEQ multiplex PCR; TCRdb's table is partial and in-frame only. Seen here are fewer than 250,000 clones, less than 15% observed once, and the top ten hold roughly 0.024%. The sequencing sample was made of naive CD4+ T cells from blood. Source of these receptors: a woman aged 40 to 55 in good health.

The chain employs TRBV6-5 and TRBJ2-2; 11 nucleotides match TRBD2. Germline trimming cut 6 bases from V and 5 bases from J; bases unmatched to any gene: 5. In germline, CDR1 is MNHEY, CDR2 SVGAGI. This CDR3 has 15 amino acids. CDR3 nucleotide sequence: TGTGCCAGCAGCCTACTAGCGGGGGTAACCGGGGAGCTGTTTTTT. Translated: CASSLLAGVTGELFF.

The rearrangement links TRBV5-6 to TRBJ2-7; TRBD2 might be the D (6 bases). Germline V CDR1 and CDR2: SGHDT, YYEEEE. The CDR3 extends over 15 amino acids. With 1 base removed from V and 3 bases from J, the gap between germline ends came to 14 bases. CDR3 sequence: CASSLSGVDIYEQYF. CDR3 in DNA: TGTGCCAGCAGCTTGTCGGGGGTCGACATCTACGAGCAGTACTTC.

CDR3 loop: CASSVDDRRAEAFF. CDR3 bases: TGTGCCAGCAGCGTAGATGACAGAAGGGCTGAAGCTTTCTTT. The rearrangement uses TRBV9 and TRBJ1-1; D is possibly TRBD1 (5 bases). V dropped 0 bases and J dropped 6 bases, with 12 bases sitting between them. Germline V gene lookup returns CDR1 SGDLS and CDR2 YYNGEE. The CDR3 has 14 residues.

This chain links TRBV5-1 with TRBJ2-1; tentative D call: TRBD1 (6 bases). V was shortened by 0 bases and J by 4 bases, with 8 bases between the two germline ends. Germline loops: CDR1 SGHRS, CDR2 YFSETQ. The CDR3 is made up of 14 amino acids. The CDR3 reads CASSLGQEYNEQFF. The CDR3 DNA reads TGCGCCAGCAGCTTGGGACAGGAATACAATGAGCAGTTCTTC.

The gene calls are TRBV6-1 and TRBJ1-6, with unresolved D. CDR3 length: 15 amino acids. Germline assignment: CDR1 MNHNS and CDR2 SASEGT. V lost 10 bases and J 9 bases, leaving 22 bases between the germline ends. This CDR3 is CATLRFEVGSSPLHF. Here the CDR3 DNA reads TGTGCCACCCTACGCTTCGAGGTTGGGAGTTCACCCCTCCACTTT.

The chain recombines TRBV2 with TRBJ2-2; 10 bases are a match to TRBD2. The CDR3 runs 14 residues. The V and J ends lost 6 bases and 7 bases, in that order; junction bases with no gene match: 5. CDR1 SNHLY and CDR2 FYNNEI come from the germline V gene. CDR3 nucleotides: TGTGCCAGCAGGCTAGCGGGGGCGGACGGGGAGCTGTTTTTT. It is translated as CASRLAGADGELFF.

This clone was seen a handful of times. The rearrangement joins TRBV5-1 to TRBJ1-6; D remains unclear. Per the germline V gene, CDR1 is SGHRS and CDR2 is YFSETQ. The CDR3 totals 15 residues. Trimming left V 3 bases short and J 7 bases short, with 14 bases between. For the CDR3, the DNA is TGCGCCAGCAGCTCGAACCGGGTCATGAATTCACCCCTCCACTTT. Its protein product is CASSSNRVMNSPLHF.

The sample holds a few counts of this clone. CDR3 loop: CASSGAFQETQYF. CDR3 nucleotide sequence: TGTGCCAGCAGCGGGGCCTTCCAAGAGACCCAGTACTTC. The chain links TRBV11-2 to TRBJ2-5; a possible D gene is TRBD1 (5 bases). V dropped 5 bases and J dropped 1 base, with 8 bases sitting between them. From germline, CDR1 is SGHAT and CDR2 FQNNGV. The length of the CDR3 is 13 residues.

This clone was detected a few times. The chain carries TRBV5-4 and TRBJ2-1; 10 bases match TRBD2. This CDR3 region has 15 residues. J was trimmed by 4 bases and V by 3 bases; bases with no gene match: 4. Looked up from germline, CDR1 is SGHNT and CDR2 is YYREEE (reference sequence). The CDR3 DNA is TGTGCCAGCAGCTCGAGCGGGGGGGGTTACAATGAGCAGTTCTTC. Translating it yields CASSSSGGGYNEQFF.

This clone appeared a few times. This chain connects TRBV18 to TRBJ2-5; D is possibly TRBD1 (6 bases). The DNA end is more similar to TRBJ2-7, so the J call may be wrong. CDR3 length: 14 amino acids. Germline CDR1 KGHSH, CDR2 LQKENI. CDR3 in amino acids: CASSPPGQPNEQYF. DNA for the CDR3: TGTGCCAGCTCACCACCTGGACAGCCCAACGAGCAGTACTTC.

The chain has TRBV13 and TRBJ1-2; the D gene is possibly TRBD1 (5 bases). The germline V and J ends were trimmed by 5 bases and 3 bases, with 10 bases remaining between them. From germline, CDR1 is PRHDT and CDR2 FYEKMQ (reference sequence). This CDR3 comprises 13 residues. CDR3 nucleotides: TGTGCCAGCAGCCCCAGGGTTGACTATGGCTACACCTTC. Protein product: CASSPRVDYGYTF.

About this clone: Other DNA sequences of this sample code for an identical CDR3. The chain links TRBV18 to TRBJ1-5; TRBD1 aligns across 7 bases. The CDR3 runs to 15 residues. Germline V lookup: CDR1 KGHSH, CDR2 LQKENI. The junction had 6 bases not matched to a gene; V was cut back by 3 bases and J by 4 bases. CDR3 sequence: CASSPSPGGNQPQHF. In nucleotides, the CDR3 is TGTGCCAGCTCACCCTCGCCAGGGGGAAATCAGCCCCAGCATTTT.

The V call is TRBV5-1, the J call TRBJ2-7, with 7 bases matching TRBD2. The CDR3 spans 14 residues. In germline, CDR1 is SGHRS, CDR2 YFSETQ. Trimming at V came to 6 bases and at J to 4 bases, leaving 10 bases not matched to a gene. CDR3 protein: CASTPLGGNYEQYF. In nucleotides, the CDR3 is TGCGCCAGCACCCCCCTCGGGGGGAATTACGAGCAGTACTTC.

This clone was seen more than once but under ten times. The CDR3 sequence is CAISEVRGSQHF. The CDR3 DNA follows: TGTGCCATCAGTGAGGTCAGGGGGTCCCAGCATTTT. The rearrangement links TRBV10-3 to TRBJ1-5; TRBD1 aligns across 7 bases. This CDR3 comprises 12 residues. Germline lookup yields CDR1 ENHRY and CDR2 SYGVKD. The trim removed 2 bases at V and 11 bases at J, leaving 3 bases unmatched.

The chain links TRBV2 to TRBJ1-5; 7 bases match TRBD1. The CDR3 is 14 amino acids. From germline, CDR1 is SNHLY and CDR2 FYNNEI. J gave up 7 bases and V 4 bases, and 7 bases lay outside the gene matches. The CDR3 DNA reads TGTGCCAGCAGTGTACGACAGGGTGAGCAGCCCCAGCATTTT. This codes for CASSVRQGEQPQHF. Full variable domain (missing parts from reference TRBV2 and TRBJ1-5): EPEVTQTPSHQVTQMGQEVILRCVPISNHLYFYWYRQILGQKVEFLVSFYNNEISEKSEIFDDQFSVERPDGSNFTLKIRSTKLEDSAMYFCASSVRQGEQPQHFGDGTRLSIL.

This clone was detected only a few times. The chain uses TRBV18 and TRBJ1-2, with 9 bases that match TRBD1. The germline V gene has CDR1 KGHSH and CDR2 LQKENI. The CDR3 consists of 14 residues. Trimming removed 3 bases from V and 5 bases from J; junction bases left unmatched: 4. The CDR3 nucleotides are TGTGCCAGCTCACCCAGGACAGGGGCATATGGCTACACCTTC. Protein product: CASSPRTGAYGYTF.

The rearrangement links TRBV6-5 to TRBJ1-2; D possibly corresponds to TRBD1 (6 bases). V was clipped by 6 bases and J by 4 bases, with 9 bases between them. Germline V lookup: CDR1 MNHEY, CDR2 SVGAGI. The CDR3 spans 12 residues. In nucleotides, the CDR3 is TGTGCCAGCAGCAGGGGTGGCTATGGCTACACCTTC. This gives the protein CASSRGGYGYTF.

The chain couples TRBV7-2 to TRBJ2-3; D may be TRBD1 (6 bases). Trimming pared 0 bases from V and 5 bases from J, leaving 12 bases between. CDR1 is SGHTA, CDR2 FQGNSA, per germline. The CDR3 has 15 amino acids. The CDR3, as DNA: TGTGCCAGCAGCTTAGCGTTGGGGGCGGGAGATACGCAGTATTTT. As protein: CASSLALGAGDTQYF. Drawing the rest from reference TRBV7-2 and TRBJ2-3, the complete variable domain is GAGVSQSPSNKVTEKGKDVELRCDPISGHTALYWYRQSLGQGLEFLIYFQGNSAPDKSGLPSDRFSAERTGGSVSTLTIQRTQQEDSAVYLCASSLALGAGDTQYFGPGTRLTVL.

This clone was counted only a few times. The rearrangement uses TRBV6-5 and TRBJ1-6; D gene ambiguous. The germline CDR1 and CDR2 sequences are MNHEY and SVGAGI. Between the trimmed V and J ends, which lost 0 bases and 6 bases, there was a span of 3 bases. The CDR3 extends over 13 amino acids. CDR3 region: CASSYSANSPLHF. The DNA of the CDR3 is TGTGCCAGCAGTTACTCGGCTAATTCACCCCTCCACTTT.

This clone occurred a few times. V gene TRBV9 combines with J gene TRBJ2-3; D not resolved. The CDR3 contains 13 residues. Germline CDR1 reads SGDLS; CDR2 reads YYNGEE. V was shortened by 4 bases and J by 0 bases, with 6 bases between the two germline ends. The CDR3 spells CASSPLSTDTQYF. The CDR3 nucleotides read TGTGCCAGCAGCCCCCTTAGCACAGATACGCAGTATTTT.

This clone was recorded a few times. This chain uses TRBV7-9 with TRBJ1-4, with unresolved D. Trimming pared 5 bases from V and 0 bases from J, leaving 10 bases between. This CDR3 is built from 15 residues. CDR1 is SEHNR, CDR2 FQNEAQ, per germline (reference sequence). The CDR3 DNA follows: TGTGCCAGCAGCACTCGACACGCAACTAATGAAAAACTGTTTTTT. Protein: CASSTRHATNEKLFF.